The 25 T cell receptor beta chains in this list originate from one sample, sequenced in a study of cytomegalovirus exposure and HLA in healthy donors. PCR amplification relied on 60 Vbeta primers (plus 13 Jbeta primers). Sequencing used immunoSEQ multiplex PCR; TCRdb keeps in-frame clones, though not all of them. This table has 130,000 to 150,000 clones, roughly 70% appearing once. Sequencing was carried out using PBMCs. Source of these receptors: a man between 18 and 35 years old in good health and CMV-seropositive.

V and J are TRBV7-2 and TRBJ2-7; D unresolved. Germline assignment: CDR1 SGHTA and CDR2 FQGNSA. The CDR3 extends over 14 amino acids. V lost 3 bases to trimming and J lost 2 bases, with 11 bases between them. The DNA for the CDR3 is TGTGCCAGCAGCTTTCAGCGAAAAACCTACGAGCAGTACTTC. As protein: CASSFQRKTYEQYF.

This clone was observed a single time. The rearrangement joins TRBV27 to TRBJ2-7, with a possible D match to TRBD2 (5 bases). Trimming removed 2 bases from V and 3 bases from J, with 14 bases in between. Germline lookup yields CDR1 MNHEY and CDR2 SMNVEV (reference sequence). This CDR3 is 15 amino acids long. This CDR3 reads CASSLLPGMIYEQYF. As DNA, the CDR3 is TGTGCCAGCAGTTTACTTCCCGGGATGATCTACGAGCAGTACTTC.

This clone was observed a handful of times. The chain is built from TRBV2 and TRBJ1-2; D call uncertain. Trimming took off 4 bases at V and 6 bases at J, with 15 bases between the two ends. The CDR3 consists of 14 residues. Germline loops: CDR1 SNHLY, CDR2 FYNNEI. CDR3 residues: CASSGYPDGNGYTF. The DNA of the CDR3 is TGTGCCAGCAGTGGGTACCCGGACGGGAATGGCTACACCTTC. The entire variable domain, with the rest obtained from reference TRBV2 and TRBJ1-2, is as follows: EPEVTQTPSHQVTQMGQEVILRCVPISNHLYFYWYRQILGQKVEFLVSFYNNEISEKSEIFDDQFSVERPDGSNFTLKIRSTKLEDSAMYFCASSGYPDGNGYTFGSGTRLTVV.

This sequence joins TRBV27 and TRBJ2-2; TRBD2 might be the D (5 bases). This CDR3 spans 14 amino acids. Germline V gene lookup returns CDR1 MNHEY and CDR2 SMNVEV (reference sequence). Between the trimmed V and J ends, which lost 4 bases and 5 bases, there was a span of 11 bases. The CDR3 loop is CASSSKTGTGELFF. DNA for the CDR3: TGTGCCAGCAGTTCCAAAACGGGAACCGGGGAGCTGTTTTTT.

This chain links TRBV6-1 with TRBJ2-7; maybe TRBD1 (5 bases). The CDR3 consists of 15 residues. CDR1 is MNHNS, CDR2 SASEGT, per germline. The V end lost 6 bases, the J end lost 2 bases, and 17 bases lay between the germline ends. CDR3 in DNA: TGTGCCAGCAGGACTGACAGTGGGGAAACCTACGAGCAGTACTTC. Amino acid sequence: CASRTDSGETYEQYF.

CDR3 bases: TGTGCCAGCAGTTACGGGGGGACAGGGGAAAAACTGTTTTTT. It is translated as CASSYGGTGEKLFF. V gene TRBV6-6 combines with J gene TRBJ1-4; 9 bases align to TRBD1. The CDR3 runs 14 residues. The junction had 3 bases not matched to a gene; V was cut back by 2 bases and J by 8 bases. Germline V gives CDR1 MNHNY, CDR2 SVGAGI (reference sequence).

The V gene is TRBV5-6, the J gene TRBJ2-7, with unresolved D. V was trimmed by 4 bases and J by 2 bases, leaving 7 bases between them. CDR3 length: 12 amino acids. CDR1 SGHDT and CDR2 YYEEEE come from the germline V gene. The CDR3 is CASSDGAYEQYF. CDR3 DNA sequence: TGTGCCAGCAGCGACGGAGCCTACGAGCAGTACTTC. Using reference TRBV5-6 and TRBJ2-7 for the parts outside the CDR3, the full variable domain is DAGVTQSPTHLIKTRGQQVTLRCSPKSGHDTVSWYQQALGQGPQFIFQYYEEEERQRGNFPDRFSGHQFPNYSSELNVNALLLGDSALYLCASSDGAYEQYFGPGTRLTVT.

The chain carries TRBV28 and TRBJ2-7; 7 nucleotides align to TRBD2. V shed 6 bases, J shed 5 bases, and the junction held 7 bases outside the gene matches. Germline loops: CDR1 MDHEN, CDR2 SYDVKM. CDR3 length equals 13 residues. CDR3 residues: CASRIWGGDEQYF. The DNA for the CDR3 is TGTGCCAGCAGAATATGGGGGGGGGACGAGCAGTACTTC.

The gene calls are TRBV2 and TRBJ2-1; D gene unclear. The CDR3 is 12 residues long. Germline V CDR1 and CDR2: SNHLY, FYNNEI. Deletions cut 5 bases from V and 2 bases from J, with 4 bases between. CDR3 protein: CASSLPYNEQFF. The CDR3 nucleotides read TGTGCCAGCAGTCTCCCCTACAATGAGCAGTTCTTC.

The V gene is TRBV10-2, the J gene TRBJ1-4; possibly TRBD1 for D (5 bases). This CDR3 contains 14 residues. V was cut by 6 bases and J by 2 bases, with 10 bases left in between. The germline V gene encodes CDR1 WSHSY and CDR2 SAAADI. CDR3 loop: CASRETETNEKLFF. CDR3 sequence (DNA): TGCGCCAGCAGGGAGACAGAGACTAATGAAAAACTGTTTTTT.

The chain recombines TRBV5-6 with TRBJ2-6, with D unclear. Germline CDR1 reads SGHDT; CDR2 reads YYEEEE. Trimming pared 2 bases from V and 1 base from J, leaving 7 bases between. CDR3 size: 15 residues. The CDR3 nucleotides read TGTGCCAGCAGCTTCGGTGTGTCTGGGGCCAACGTCCTGACTTTC. Protein product: CASSFGVSGANVLTF.

The chain joins TRBV5-1 to TRBJ1-6; 7 bases align to TRBD1. Germline values: CDR1 SGHRS, CDR2 YFSETQ. The CDR3 has 14 residues. After removal of 3 bases from V and 7 bases from J, the junction contained 4 bases not matched to a gene. The CDR3 loop is CASSSGQKNSPLHF. DNA of the CDR3: TGCGCCAGCAGCTCGGGACAGAAAAATTCACCCCTCCACTTT.

V usage is TRBV13 and J usage is TRBJ1-2; 10 bases fit TRBD1. This CDR3 region has 14 residues. The V and J ends lost 7 bases and 7 bases, in that order; junction bases with no gene match: 9. CDR1 is PRHDT and CDR2 is FYEKMQ in the germline V gene (reference sequence). The CDR3 protein is CASNWRQGAGGYTF. CDR3 in DNA: TGTGCCAGCAATTGGAGACAGGGGGCGGGTGGCTACACCTTC.

The CDR3 loop reads CSVGRLAGWETQYF. The CDR3 DNA is TGCAGCGTTGGGAGGCTAGCGGGATGGGAGACCCAGTACTTC. V and J are TRBV29-1 and TRBJ2-5; 9 bases map to TRBD2. The CDR3 has 14 residues. The J segment lost 5 bases and the V segment lost 4 bases, leaving 8 bases of the junction unmatched. Germline V gene lookup returns CDR1 SQVTM and CDR2 ANQGSEA.

The rearrangement uses TRBV9 and TRBJ1-2; 7 positions match TRBD1. This CDR3 region has 13 residues. The junction had 11 bases not matched to a gene; V was cut back by 4 bases and J by 11 bases. The germline V gene has CDR1 SGDLS and CDR2 YYNGEE. DNA of the CDR3: TGTGCCAGCAGCCGGACAGGCCAATGGGGATACACCTTC. This sequence encodes CASSRTGQWGYTF.

CDR3 DNA: TGTGCCAGCAGGGAATTCCCAACAGCCAACTACGAGCAGTACTTC. Translating it yields CASREFPTANYEQYF. V is TRBV6-6 and J is TRBJ2-7; no definite D call. V lost 6 bases and J lost 3, with 18 bases in between. The CDR3 totals 15 residues. The germline gives CDR1 MNHNY, CDR2 SVGAGI (reference sequence).

V is TRBV27 and J is TRBJ2-7; D gene unclear. Looked up from germline, CDR1 is MNHEY and CDR2 is SMNVEV (reference sequence). V was clipped by 10 bases and J by 1 base, with 11 bases between them. This CDR3 comprises 12 residues. The CDR3 nucleotides are TGTGCCACCCTAAACCCTTCCTACGAGCAGTACTTC. Residues: CATLNPSYEQYF.

The chain has TRBV19 and TRBJ1-1; 9 nucleotides align to TRBD1. Germline V gives CDR1 LNHDA, CDR2 SQIVND (reference sequence). With V trimmed by 8 bases and J by 6 bases, 10 bases remained unmatched. The CDR3 is 14 amino acids. CDR3 DNA sequence: TGTGCCAGTGGGGCCGGGACAGGGTCGTCTGAAGCTTTCTTT. Encoded protein: CASGAGTGSSEAFF.

The chain joins TRBV29-1 to TRBJ2-3; a weak D match, TRBD2 (6 bases). Trimming stripped 4 bases from V and 3 bases from J, with 8 bases between. This CDR3 spans 12 amino acids. Germline V lookup: CDR1 SQVTM, CDR2 ANQGSEA. CDR3 sequence: CSVVRETDTQYF. The DNA for the CDR3 is TGCAGCGTTGTCCGGGAGACAGATACGCAGTATTTT.

The CDR3 region is CASSQSRRGQGGLNYGYTF. The CDR3 coding sequence is TGCGCCAGCAGCCAATCACGAAGAGGACAGGGAGGACTTAACTATGGCTACACCTTC. V and J are TRBV4-1 and TRBJ1-2, with 8 bases matching TRBD1. J lost 1 base, V lost 2 bases, and 15 bases had no gene match. Per the germline V gene, CDR1 is MGHRA and CDR2 is YSYEKL. CDR3 size: 19 residues.

The V and J genes are TRBV7-9 and TRBJ2-3; 8 nucleotides line up with TRBD2. CDR3 size: 17 residues. From germline, CDR1 is SEHNR and CDR2 FQNEAQ (reference sequence). V lost 4 bases to trimming and J lost 8 bases; unmatched junction nucleotides: 17. In DNA, the CDR3 is TGTGCCAGCAGCTCTTGGAGTAGCGGGGTAACCAGGGGTACGCAGTATTTT. Translated, it gives CASSSWSSGVTRGTQYF.

The V and J genes are TRBV13 and TRBJ2-7; D perhaps matches TRBD1 (5 bases). Germline-derived CDR1 and CDR2 are PRHDT and FYEKMQ (reference sequence). There are 14 residues in the CDR3. The germline V and J ends were trimmed by 5 bases and 2 bases, with 13 bases remaining between them. In DNA form, the CDR3 reads TGTGCCAGCAGCCCGACCGACAGTCCCTACGAGCAGTACTTC. Amino acids: CASSPTDSPYEQYF. Combining the CDR3 with reference TRBV13 and TRBJ2-7 gives the whole variable domain AAGVIQSPRHLIKEKRETATLKCYPIPRHDTVYWYQQGPGQDPQFLISFYEKMQSDKGSIPDRFSAQQFSDYHSELNMSSLELGDSALYFCASSPTDSPYEQYFGPGTRLTVT.

This rearrangement joins TRBV28 to TRBJ1-5, with D possibly TRBD1 on 6 matching bases. The CDR3 length is 16 residues. The germline V gene encodes CDR1 MDHEN and CDR2 SYDVKM. V lost 2 bases to trimming and J lost 6 bases, with 17 bases between them. CDR3 in DNA: TGTGCCAGCAGTTTAGCCAGGGGCGGGGGCGGTCAGCCCCAGCATTTT. It codes for CASSLARGGGGQPQHF. The full variable domain, rest sourced from reference TRBV28 and TRBJ1-5, is DVKVTQSSRYLVKRTGEKVFLECVQDMDHENMFWYRQDPGLGLRLIYFSYDVKMKEKGDIPEGYSVSREKKERFSLILESASTNQTSMYLCASSLARGGGGQPQHFGDGTRLSIL.

This clone was observed a handful of times. CDR3 nucleotide sequence: TGTGCCAGCACCTTACCAGGGGAACGCCATGAGCAGTTCTTC. Its protein product is CASTLPGERHEQFF. This chain links TRBV6-6 with TRBJ2-1; a weak D match, TRBD1 (6 bases). Between the trimmed V and J ends, which lost 7 bases and 8 bases, there was a span of 18 bases. The CDR3 loop spans 14 amino acids. The germline gives CDR1 MNHNY, CDR2 SVGAGI (reference sequence).

This chain links TRBV19 with TRBJ1-1, with D perhaps matching TRBD1 (5 bases). Germline CDR1 and CDR2: LNHDA and SQIVND (reference sequence). Trimming stripped 1 base from V and 4 bases from J, with 13 bases between. CDR3 size: 15 residues. The CDR3 nucleotides read TGTGCCAGTAGTATAGGTGCAGGGAGGGTCACTGAAGCTTTCTTT. Its translation: CASSIGAGRVTEAFF.